This is a list of T cell receptor beta chains from one sample in a study of a mutant IDH1 vaccine in newly diagnosed glioma. Produced via immunoSEQ multiplex PCR; TCRdb's table is partial and in-frame only. Among approximately 100,000 clones listed, around nine tenths were seen once. Material: PBMCs, obtained from a glioma patient treated with radiotherapy, temozolomide or both. These receptor sequences come from a woman in her 50s with glioma. Each CDR3 is given with its conserved first and last residue. D genes are given only for firm matches. Size is omitted from some rows. Given values are once, few, many or a class for expanded clones.

d_call: TRBD2; cdr3_length: 15; j_call: TRBJ2-7; v_call: TRBV10-1; clone_size: NA; cdr3_nt: TGCGCCAGCAGTGACCGGCGGGAGGGTCTCTACGAGCAGTACTTC; cdr3_aa: CASSDRREGLYEQYF
d_call: NA; cdr3_length: 13; j_call: TRBJ2-7; v_call: TRBV28; clone_size: NA; cdr3_nt: TGTGCCAGCAGTTTATCTCCAGCGGCCGAGCAGTACTTC; cdr3_aa: CASSLSPAAEQYF
d_call: NA; cdr3_length: 16; j_call: TRBJ2-7; v_call: TRBV6-5; clone_size: NA; cdr3_nt: TGTGCCAGCAGTTACTCGTCGGGACAACGGATCCACGAGCAGTACTTC; cdr3_aa: CASSYSSGQRIHEQYF
d_call: NA; cdr3_length: 15; j_call: TRBJ2-3; v_call: TRBV5-1; clone_size: NA; cdr3_nt: TGCGCCAGCAGCTTGGAAGGGTACTCCACAGATACGCAGTATTTT; cdr3_aa: CASSLEGYSTDTQYF
d_call: NA; cdr3_length: 13; j_call: TRBJ2-5; v_call: TRBV7-9; clone_size: NA; cdr3_nt: TGTGCCAGCAGGAAGACTAGACAAGAGACCCAGTACTTC; cdr3_aa: CASRKTRQETQYF
d_call: NA; cdr3_length: 14; j_call: TRBJ2-1; v_call: TRBV27; clone_size: NA; cdr3_nt: TGTGCCAGCAGTTCCCCGGGGGCGGGAAATGAGCAGTTCTTC; cdr3_aa: CASSSPGAGNEQFF
d_call: TRBD2; cdr3_length: 17; j_call: TRBJ2-3; v_call: TRBV9; clone_size: NA; cdr3_nt: TGTGCCAGCAGCCGATCACTCCCAGCGGGAGGTACAGATACGCAGTATTTT; cdr3_aa: CASSRSLPAGGTDTQYF
d_call: NA; cdr3_length: 14; j_call: TRBJ2-1; v_call: TRBV5-4; clone_size: NA; cdr3_nt: TGTGCCAGCAGCTTGGACGGGAGCCTTAGGGAGCAGTTCTTC; cdr3_aa: CASSLDGSLREQFF
d_call: NA; cdr3_length: 15; j_call: TRBJ2-1; v_call: TRBV2; clone_size: NA; cdr3_nt: TGTGCCAGCAGCGGCGTATTCGGGAATTACAATGAGCAGTTCTTC; cdr3_aa: CASSGVFGNYNEQFF
d_call: NA; cdr3_length: 15; j_call: TRBJ2-7; v_call: TRBV14; clone_size: once; cdr3_nt: TGTGCCAGCAGCCAAGATTGGGCAGGTGCCTACGAGCAGTACTTC; cdr3_aa: CASSQDWAGAYEQYF
d_call: NA; cdr3_length: 14; j_call: TRBJ1-3; v_call: TRBV14; clone_size: once; cdr3_nt: TGTGCCAGCAGCCAAGCGGTGGTCAGAAACACCATATATTTT; cdr3_aa: CASSQAVVRNTIYF
d_call: NA; cdr3_length: 15; j_call: TRBJ2-1; v_call: TRBV5-4; clone_size: NA; cdr3_nt: TGTGCCAGCAGCAGGGATTCGGGCTCCTACAATGAGCAGTTCTTC; cdr3_aa: CASSRDSGSYNEQFF
d_call: TRBD2; cdr3_length: 19; j_call: TRBJ2-7; v_call: TRBV15; clone_size: NA; cdr3_nt: TGTGCCACCAGCAGAGTTATGGGCGGGAGGGCCCTCGGGGACTACGAGCAGTACTTC; cdr3_aa: CATSRVMGGRALGDYEQYF
d_call: TRBD2; cdr3_length: 16; j_call: TRBJ2-5; v_call: TRBV7-3; clone_size: NA; cdr3_nt: TGTGCCAGCAGCCCCGGACTAGCGGCACTCCAAGAGACCCAGTACTTC; cdr3_aa: CASSPGLAALQETQYF
d_call: NA; cdr3_length: 15; j_call: TRBJ2-1; v_call: TRBV5-4; clone_size: NA; cdr3_nt: TGTGCCAGCGGGAACCGGGCCACAGAGACGAATGAGCAGTTCTTC; cdr3_aa: CASGNRATETNEQFF
d_call: TRBD1; cdr3_length: 13; j_call: TRBJ1-1; v_call: TRBV29-1; clone_size: NA; cdr3_nt: TGCAGCGTTGAAGAACAGGGGCACACTGAAGCTTTCTTT; cdr3_aa: CSVEEQGHTEAFF
d_call: TRBD1; cdr3_length: 15; j_call: TRBJ1-2; v_call: TRBV11-2; clone_size: few; cdr3_nt: TGTGCCAGCAGCTTAGGGTTCGCAGGGGGCTATGGCTACACCTTC; cdr3_aa: CASSLGFAGGYGYTF
d_call: TRBD1; cdr3_length: 16; j_call: TRBJ2-4; v_call: TRBV19; clone_size: once; cdr3_nt: TGTGCCAGTAGTCCACGGACAGGGATAGCCAAAAACATTCAGTACTTC; cdr3_aa: CASSPRTGIAKNIQYF
d_call: NA; cdr3_length: 12; j_call: TRBJ2-7; v_call: TRBV2; clone_size: NA; cdr3_nt: TGTGCCAGCAAGGTTATCTCCTACGAGCAGTACTTC; cdr3_aa: CASKVISYEQYF
d_call: NA; cdr3_length: 16; j_call: TRBJ2-7; v_call: TRBV5-6; clone_size: NA; cdr3_nt: TGTGCCAGCAGTTTGGAGCTGGGGCGCAGGATCCACGAGCAGTACTTC; cdr3_aa: CASSLELGRRIHEQYF
d_call: TRBD1; cdr3_length: 15; j_call: TRBJ1-6; v_call: TRBV7-9; clone_size: once; cdr3_nt: TGTGCCAGCAGCTTAGTGCAGGGGGTCAATTCACCCCTCCACTTT; cdr3_aa: CASSLVQGVNSPLHF
d_call: TRBD1; cdr3_length: 15; j_call: TRBJ2-7; v_call: TRBV19; clone_size: NA; cdr3_nt: TGTGCCAGTACCGCAGGGGGACCGAGCTCCTACGAGCAGTACTTC; cdr3_aa: CASTAGGPSSYEQYF